This entry is about one TCR beta chain. The antigen is undetermined. Sequencing used immunoSEQ multiplex PCR; TCRdb keeps in-frame clones, though not all of them. The sample holds roughly 60,000 clones, approximately 70% seen once. The CDR3 is made up of 15 amino acids. Per the germline V gene, CDR1 is SGHKS and CDR2 is YYEKEE (reference sequence). V trimming: 2 bases; J trimming: 2 bases; junction bases outside the gene matches: 6. Cells that had been cultured for 10 days were the source of isolated CD4+ T cells. These data belong to a study of vaccination effects on CD4 cells after COVID-19. Study-wide results and caveats: In convalescent patients, vaccine-induced clones largely differed from infection-induced clones.

The source material was CD4+ T cells from PBMCs cultured without peptide, sampled before COVID-19 vaccination. The chain carries TRBV5-5 and TRBJ2-7; 8 bases align to TRBD2. This TCR derives from a human donor who had a prior SARS-CoV-2 infection. The CDR3 loop is CASSFGLAVAYEQYF. In DNA, the CDR3 is TGTGCCAGCAGCTTCGGACTAGCAGTTGCCTACGAGCAGTACTTC.